These 10 T cell receptor beta chains were all obtained from the same sample, sequenced in a study of shared clonotypes between healthy human individuals. The naive CD8 population came from CD45RO-negative cells selected for CCR7, without terminally differentiated effector memory CD45RA+ cells. TCRdb keeps only in-frame clones here, not all; method: immunoSEQ multiplex PCR. The repertoire consists of some 2.1 million clones, with about 95% occurring once and the leading ten covering 0.9% to 1.4%. The material sequenced was naive CD8+ T cells sorted from blood. These receptors all come from a man younger than 30 in good health.

This clone was seen only once. The chain couples TRBV30 to TRBJ1-2, with no clear D. Trimming took 5 bases from V and 1 from J, leaving 8 bases between them. CDR3 size: 12 residues. Germline V gene lookup returns CDR1 GTSNPN and CDR2 SVGIG (reference sequence). For the CDR3, the DNA is TGTGCCTGGGGGGATGGTAACTATGGCTACACCTTC. As protein: CAWGDGNYGYTF.

The J gene is TRBJ1-5, the V gene TRBV13, with no clear D. The germline V gene has CDR1 PRHDT and CDR2 FYEKMQ (reference sequence). CDR3 length: 14 amino acids. Trimming left V 5 bases short and J 0 bases short, with 8 bases between. CDR3: CASSEANSNQPQHF. The CDR3 nucleotides read TGTGCCAGCAGCGAAGCAAATAGCAATCAGCCCCAGCATTTT. Together with reference TRBV13 and TRBJ1-5, the CDR3 gives the full variable domain: AAGVIQSPRHLIKEKRETATLKCYPIPRHDTVYWYQQGPGQDPQFLISFYEKMQSDKGSIPDRFSAQQFSDYHSELNMSSLELGDSALYFCASSEANSNQPQHFGDGTRLSIL.

DNA of the CDR3: TGTGCCAGCAGTTTGGCGCCACAGTCGAACACCGGGGAGCTGTTTTTT. This codes for CASSLAPQSNTGELFF. This chain uses TRBV28 with TRBJ2-2; D gene ambiguous. The CDR3 runs 16 residues. Trimming removed 3 bases at V and 0 bases at J, with 11 bases between. From germline, CDR1 is MDHEN and CDR2 SYDVKM.

The chain is built from TRBV7-2 and TRBJ1-3, with a tentative D call TRBD1 (5 bases). Germline lookup yields CDR1 SGHTA and CDR2 FQGNSA. Trimming took off 1 base at V and 3 bases at J, with 7 bases between the two ends. The CDR3 consists of 14 residues. CDR3 in DNA: TGTGCCAGCAGCTTAGTGACAGTTGGAAACACCATATATTTT. It translates to CASSLVTVGNTIYF.

J is TRBJ1-1 and V is TRBV6-6; 7 bases align to TRBD1. The CDR3 runs to 13 residues. The germline V gene encodes CDR1 MNHNY and CDR2 SVGAGI (reference sequence). V dropped 2 bases and J dropped 7; count of bases not matched to a gene: 4. The CDR3 loop is CASSYGQAHEAFF. The CDR3 DNA reads TGTGCCAGCAGTTACGGACAGGCGCATGAAGCTTTCTTT.

This clone came up once. V and J are TRBV27 and TRBJ1-2; 8 bases align to TRBD1. Germline V gene data show CDR1 as MNHEY and CDR2 as SMNVEV (reference sequence). J lost 4 bases, V lost 0 bases, and 4 bases had no gene match. The CDR3 is 15 residues long. This CDR3 is CASSLSDRAGYGYTF. DNA of the CDR3: TGTGCCAGCAGTTTATCGGACAGGGCTGGCTATGGCTACACCTTC.

V and J are TRBV5-6 and TRBJ1-1; TRBD1 might be the D (5 bases). Germline CDR1 SGHDT, CDR2 YYEEEE. The V end was cut by 3 bases, the J end by 3 bases, with 18 bases between. There are 16 residues in the CDR3. As DNA, the CDR3 is TGTGCCAGCAGCTCGATTAGGGAGGGGCGGGACACTGAAGCTTTCTTT. Translation gives CASSSIREGRDTEAFF.

The CDR3 coding sequence is TGTGCCAGCAGCTCAATAGACTCGGCCGGAAACACCATATATTTT. The encoded protein is CASSSIDSAGNTIYF. J is TRBJ1-3 and V is TRBV13; D remains ambiguous. Germline-derived CDR1 and CDR2 are PRHDT and FYEKMQ (reference sequence). Trimming removed 4 bases from V and 4 bases from J, with 14 bases in between. The CDR3 covers 15 residues. The variable domain in full, completed from reference TRBV13 and TRBJ1-3, reads AAGVIQSPRHLIKEKRETATLKCYPIPRHDTVYWYQQGPGQDPQFLISFYEKMQSDKGSIPDRFSAQQFSDYHSELNMSSLELGDSALYFCASSSIDSAGNTIYFGEGSWLTVV.

V is TRBV2 and J is TRBJ2-5; TRBD1 is a possible D gene (5 bases). The CDR3 has 11 residues. Germline CDR1 is SNHLY and CDR2 is FYNNEI. CDR3 sequence (DNA): TGTGTCACCCGGCAGGGAGAGACCCAGTACTTC. Translating gives CVTRQGETQYF.

V is TRBV10-3 and J is TRBJ2-6; D is possibly TRBD1 (6 bases). CDR3 size: 19 residues. V gave up 0 bases and J gave up 0 bases, with 15 bases separating them. CDR1 and CDR2 from the germline V gene are ENHRY and SYGVKD. The CDR3 protein is CAISESVSGESSGANVLTF. Written as DNA, the CDR3 is TGTGCCATCAGTGAGTCTGTTTCAGGGGAGAGCTCTGGGGCCAACGTCCTGACTTTC.